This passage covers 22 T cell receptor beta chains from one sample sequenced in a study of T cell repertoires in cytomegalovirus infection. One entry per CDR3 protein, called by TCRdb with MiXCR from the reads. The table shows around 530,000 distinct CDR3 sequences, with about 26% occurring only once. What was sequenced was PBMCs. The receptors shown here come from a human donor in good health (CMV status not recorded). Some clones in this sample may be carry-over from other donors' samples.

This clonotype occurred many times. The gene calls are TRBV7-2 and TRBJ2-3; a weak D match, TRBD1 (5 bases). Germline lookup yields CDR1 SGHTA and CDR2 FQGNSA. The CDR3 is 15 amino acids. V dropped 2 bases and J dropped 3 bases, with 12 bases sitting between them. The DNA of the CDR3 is TGTGCCAGCAGCTTATCAGTATCAGGGACAGATACGCAGTATTTT. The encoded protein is CASSLSVSGTDTQYF.

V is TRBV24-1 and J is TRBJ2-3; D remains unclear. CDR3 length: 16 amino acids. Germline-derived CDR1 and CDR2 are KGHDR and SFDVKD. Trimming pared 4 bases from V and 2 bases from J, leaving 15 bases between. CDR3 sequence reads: CATSESNWQITDTQYF. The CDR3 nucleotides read TGTGCCACCAGTGAATCCAATTGGCAGATCACAGATACGCAGTATTTT.

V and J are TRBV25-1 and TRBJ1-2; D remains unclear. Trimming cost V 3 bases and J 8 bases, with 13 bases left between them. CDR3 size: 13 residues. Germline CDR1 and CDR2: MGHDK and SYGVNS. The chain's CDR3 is CASSERILGGYTF. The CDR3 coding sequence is TGTGCCAGCAGTGAGCGGATCTTGGGAGGCTACACCTTC.

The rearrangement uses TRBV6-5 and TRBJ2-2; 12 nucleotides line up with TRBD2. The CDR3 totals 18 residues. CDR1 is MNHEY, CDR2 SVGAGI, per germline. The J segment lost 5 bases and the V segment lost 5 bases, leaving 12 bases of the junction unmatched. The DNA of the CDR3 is TGTGCCAGCAGTGGGGACACCGGACTAGCGGGACGGACCGGGGAGCTGTTTTTT. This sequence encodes CASSGDTGLAGRTGELFF.

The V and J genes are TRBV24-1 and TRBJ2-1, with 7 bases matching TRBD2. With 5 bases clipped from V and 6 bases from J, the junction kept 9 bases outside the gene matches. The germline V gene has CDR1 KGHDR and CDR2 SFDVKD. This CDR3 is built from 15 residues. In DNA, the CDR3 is TGTGCCACCAGTGGGGCAAGCGGGATATTCAATGAGCAGTTCTTC. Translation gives CATSGASGIFNEQFF.

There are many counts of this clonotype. In nucleotides, the CDR3 is TGTGCCAGCAGCTTAATCTCTGGAAACACCATATATTTT. Its translation is CASSLISGNTIYF. V and J are TRBV7-2 and TRBJ1-3; D ambiguous. Per germline, CDR1 SGHTA and CDR2 FQGNSA. The CDR3 length is 13 residues. The V gene lost 2 bases and the J gene lost 0 bases, with 2 bases spanning the gap.

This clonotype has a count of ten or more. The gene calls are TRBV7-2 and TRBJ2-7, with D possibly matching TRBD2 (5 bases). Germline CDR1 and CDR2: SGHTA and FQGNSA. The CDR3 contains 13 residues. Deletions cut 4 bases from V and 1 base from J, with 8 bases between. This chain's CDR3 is CASSSGWSYEQYF. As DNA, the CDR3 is TGTGCCAGCAGCTCGGGATGGTCCTACGAGCAGTACTTC.

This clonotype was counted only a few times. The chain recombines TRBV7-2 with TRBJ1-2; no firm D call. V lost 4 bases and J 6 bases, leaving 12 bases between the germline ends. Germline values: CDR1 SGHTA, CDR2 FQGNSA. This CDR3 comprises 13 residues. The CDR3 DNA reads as TGTGCCAGCAGCTCTCTCTTGCAGGATGGCTACACCTTC. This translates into CASSSLLQDGYTF.

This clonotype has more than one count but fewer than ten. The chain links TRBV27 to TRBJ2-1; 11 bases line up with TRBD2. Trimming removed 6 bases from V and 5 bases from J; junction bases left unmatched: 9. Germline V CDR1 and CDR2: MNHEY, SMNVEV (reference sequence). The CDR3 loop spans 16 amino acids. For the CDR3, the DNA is TGTGCCAGCAGGCTTATAGCGGGGGGGGGGAACAATGAGCAGTTCTTC. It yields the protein CASRLIAGGGNNEQFF.

The CDR3 is CSATGTGLFPSTDTQYF. The CDR3, as DNA: TGCAGTGCGACCGGGACAGGGCTCTTCCCTAGCACAGATACGCAGTATTTT. This chain connects TRBV20-1 to TRBJ2-3; 9 positions match TRBD1. Germline loops: CDR1 DFQATT, CDR2 SNEGSKA (reference sequence). The CDR3 extends over 17 amino acids. V shed 6 bases and J 0 bases; nucleotides not matched to a gene: 13.

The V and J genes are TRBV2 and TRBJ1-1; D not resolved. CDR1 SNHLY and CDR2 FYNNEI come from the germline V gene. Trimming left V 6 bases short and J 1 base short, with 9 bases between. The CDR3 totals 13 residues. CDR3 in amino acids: CASSDQGNTEAFF. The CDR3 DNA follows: TGTGCCAGCAGCGACCAAGGGAACACTGAAGCTTTCTTT. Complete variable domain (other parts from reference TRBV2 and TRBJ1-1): EPEVTQTPSHQVTQMGQEVILRCVPISNHLYFYWYRQILGQKVEFLVSFYNNEISEKSEIFDDQFSVERPDGSNFTLKIRSTKLEDSAMYFCASSDQGNTEAFFGQGTRLTVV.

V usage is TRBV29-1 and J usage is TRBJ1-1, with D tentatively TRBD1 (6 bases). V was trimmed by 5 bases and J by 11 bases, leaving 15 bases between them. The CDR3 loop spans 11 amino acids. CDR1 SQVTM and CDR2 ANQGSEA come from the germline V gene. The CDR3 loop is CSVRTPGGAFF. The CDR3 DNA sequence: TGCAGCGTTAGGACCCCGGGGGGCGCTTTCTTT.

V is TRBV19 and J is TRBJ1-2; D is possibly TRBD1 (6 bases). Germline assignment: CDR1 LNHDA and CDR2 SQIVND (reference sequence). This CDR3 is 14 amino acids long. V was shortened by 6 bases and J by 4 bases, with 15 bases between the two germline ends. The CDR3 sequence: CASREGQLPYGYTF. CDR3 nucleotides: TGTGCCAGTAGAGAAGGACAGCTTCCCTATGGCTACACCTTC.

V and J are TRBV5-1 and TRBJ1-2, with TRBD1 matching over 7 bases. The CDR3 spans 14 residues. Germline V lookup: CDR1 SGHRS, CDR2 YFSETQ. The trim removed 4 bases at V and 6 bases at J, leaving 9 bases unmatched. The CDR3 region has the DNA TGCGCCAGCAGCCCAGGGGGAGAAGAGGATGGCTACACCTTC. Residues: CASSPGGEEDGYTF.

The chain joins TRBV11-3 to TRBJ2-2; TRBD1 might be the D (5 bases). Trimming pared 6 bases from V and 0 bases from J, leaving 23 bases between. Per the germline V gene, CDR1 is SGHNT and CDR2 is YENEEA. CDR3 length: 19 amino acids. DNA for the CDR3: TGTGCCAGCAGTTTAATCCCAGGGCGGTGGGGCCCGAACACCGGGGAGCTGTTTTTT. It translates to CASSLIPGRWGPNTGELFF.

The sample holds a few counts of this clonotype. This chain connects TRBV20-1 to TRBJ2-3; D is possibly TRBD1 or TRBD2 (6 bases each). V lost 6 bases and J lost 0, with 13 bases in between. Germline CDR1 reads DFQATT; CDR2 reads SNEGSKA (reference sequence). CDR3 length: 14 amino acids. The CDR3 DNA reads TGCAGTGCCTCGGAGGGGGGTAGCACAGATACGCAGTATTTT. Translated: CSASEGGSTDTQYF.

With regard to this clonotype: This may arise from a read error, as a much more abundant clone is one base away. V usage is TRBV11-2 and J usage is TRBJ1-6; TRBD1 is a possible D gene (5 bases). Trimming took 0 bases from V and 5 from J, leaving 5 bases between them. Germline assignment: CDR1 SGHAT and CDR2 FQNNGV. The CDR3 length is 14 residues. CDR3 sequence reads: CASSLEQDNSPLHF. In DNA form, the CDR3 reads TGTGCCAGCAGCTTAGAACAGGATAATTCACCCCTCCACTTT. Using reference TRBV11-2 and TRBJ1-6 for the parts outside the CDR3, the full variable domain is EAGVAQSPRYKIIEKRQSVAFWCNPISGHATLYWYQQILGQGPKLLIQFQNNGVVDDSQLPKDRFSAERLKGVDSTLKIQPAKLEDSAVYLCASSLEQDNSPLHFGNGTRLTVT.

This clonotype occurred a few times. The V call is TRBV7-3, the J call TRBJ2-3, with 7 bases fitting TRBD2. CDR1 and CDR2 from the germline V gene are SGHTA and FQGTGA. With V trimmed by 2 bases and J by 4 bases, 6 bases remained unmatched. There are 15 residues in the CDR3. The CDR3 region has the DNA TGTGCCAGCAGCTTATCCTCCGGGGGGTCAGATACGCAGTATTTT. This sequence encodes CASSLSSGGSDTQYF.

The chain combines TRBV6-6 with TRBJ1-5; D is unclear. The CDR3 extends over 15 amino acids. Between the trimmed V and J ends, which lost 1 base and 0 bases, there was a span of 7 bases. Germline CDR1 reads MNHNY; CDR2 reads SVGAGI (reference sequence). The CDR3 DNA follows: TGTGCCAGCAGTTACTATGGGGTTAGCAATCAGCCCCAGCATTTT. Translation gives CASSYYGVSNQPQHF.

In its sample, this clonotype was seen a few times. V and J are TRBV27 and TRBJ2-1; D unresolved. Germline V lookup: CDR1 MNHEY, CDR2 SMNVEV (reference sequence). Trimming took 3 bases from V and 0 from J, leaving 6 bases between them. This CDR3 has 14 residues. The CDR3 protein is CASSLFLSYNEQFF. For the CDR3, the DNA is TGTGCCAGCAGTTTGTTCCTCTCCTACAATGAGCAGTTCTTC.

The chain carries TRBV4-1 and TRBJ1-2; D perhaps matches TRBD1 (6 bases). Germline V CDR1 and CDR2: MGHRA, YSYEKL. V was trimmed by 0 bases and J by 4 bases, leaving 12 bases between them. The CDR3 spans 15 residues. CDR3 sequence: CASSQDRGPSYGYTF. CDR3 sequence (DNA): TGCGCCAGCAGCCAAGATCGGGGGCCCTCCTATGGCTACACCTTC.

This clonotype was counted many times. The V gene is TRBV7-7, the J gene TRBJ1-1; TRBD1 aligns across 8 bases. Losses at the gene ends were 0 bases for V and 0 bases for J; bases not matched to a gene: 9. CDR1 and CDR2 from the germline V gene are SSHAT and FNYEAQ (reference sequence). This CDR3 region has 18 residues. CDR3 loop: CASSLARDRPDMNTEAFF. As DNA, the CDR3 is TGTGCCAGCAGCTTAGCTAGGGACAGGCCCGATATGAACACTGAAGCTTTCTTT.